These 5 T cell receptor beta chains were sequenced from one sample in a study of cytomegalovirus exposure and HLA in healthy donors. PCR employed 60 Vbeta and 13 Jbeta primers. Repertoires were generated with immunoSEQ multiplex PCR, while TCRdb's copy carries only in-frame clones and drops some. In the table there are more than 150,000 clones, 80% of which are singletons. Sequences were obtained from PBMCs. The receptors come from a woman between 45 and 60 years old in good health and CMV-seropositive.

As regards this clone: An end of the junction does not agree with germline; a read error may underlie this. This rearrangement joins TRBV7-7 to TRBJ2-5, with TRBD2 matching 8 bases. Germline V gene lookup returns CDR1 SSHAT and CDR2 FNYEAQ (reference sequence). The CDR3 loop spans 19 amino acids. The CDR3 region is CASSLVPLTSGHTSETQYF. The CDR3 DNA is TGTGCTAGCAGCTTAGTTCCCCTAACTAGCGGCCATACGTCAGAGACCCAGTACTTC.

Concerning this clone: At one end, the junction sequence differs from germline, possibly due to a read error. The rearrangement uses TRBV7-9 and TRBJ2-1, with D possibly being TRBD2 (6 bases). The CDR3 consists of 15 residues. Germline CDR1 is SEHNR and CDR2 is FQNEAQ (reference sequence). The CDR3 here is CSSSLLAPNGNEQFF. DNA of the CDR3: TGTTCCAGCAGCTTACTAGCCCCTAATGGGAATGAGCAGTTCTTC.

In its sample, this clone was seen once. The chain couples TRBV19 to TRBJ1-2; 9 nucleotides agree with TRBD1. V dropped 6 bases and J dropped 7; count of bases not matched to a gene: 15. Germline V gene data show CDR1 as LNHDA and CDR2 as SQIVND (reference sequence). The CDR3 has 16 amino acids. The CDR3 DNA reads TGTGCCAGTAGAGAGTTACAGGGGGCTAATGTTGGTGGCTACACCTTC. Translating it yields CASRELQGANVGGYTF.

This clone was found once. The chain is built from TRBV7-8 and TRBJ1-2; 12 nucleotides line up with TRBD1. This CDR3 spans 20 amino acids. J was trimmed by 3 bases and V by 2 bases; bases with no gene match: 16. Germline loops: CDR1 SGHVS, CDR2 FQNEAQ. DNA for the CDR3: TGTGCCAGCAGCTTACGGAGGAGCCCGGGACAGGGGGCTTTTCACTATGGCTACACCTTC. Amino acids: CASSLRRSPGQGAFHYGYTF.

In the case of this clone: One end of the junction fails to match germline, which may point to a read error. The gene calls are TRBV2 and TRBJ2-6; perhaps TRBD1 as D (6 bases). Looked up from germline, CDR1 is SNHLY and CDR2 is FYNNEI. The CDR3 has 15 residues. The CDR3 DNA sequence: TGTGCCAGCAGCGAAGAACAGGGATGGGCCAACGTCCTGACTTTC. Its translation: CASSEEQGWANVLTF.